These 9 T cell receptor beta chains originate from one sample sequenced in a study of T cell changes during pregnancy in multiple sclerosis. Produced via immunoSEQ multiplex PCR; TCRdb's table is partial and in-frame only. Of about 51,000 clones in the sample, 94% are singletons; the top ten hold about 0.5%. The specimen comprised CD4+ T cells from peripheral blood mononuclear cells, sampled in the second trimester of pregnancy. Receptor source: a female donor with multiple sclerosis, enrolled in a pregnancy study.

This chain uses TRBV19 with TRBJ1-1; D is uncertain. V lost 8 bases and J lost 11, with 18 bases in between. The CDR3 has 12 amino acids. The V gene's germline CDR1 is LNHDA and CDR2 SQIVND (reference sequence). The DNA for the CDR3 is TGTGCCAGTGGAGCATGGACTTCGGAGGCTTTCTTT. Residues: CASGAWTSEAFF.

The V gene is TRBV7-2, the J gene TRBJ1-5; D is perhaps TRBD1 (5 bases). The V and J ends lost 1 base and 0 bases respectively, with 7 bases between them. The CDR3 extends over 15 amino acids. Germline V gene data show CDR1 as SGHTA and CDR2 as FQGNSA. CDR3 amino acids: CASSLEGSSNQPQHF. The DNA of the CDR3 is TGTGCCAGCAGCTTAGAGGGGTCTAGCAATCAGCCCCAGCATTTT.

The genes are TRBV2 and TRBJ1-1, with D tentatively TRBD1 (5 bases). This CDR3 region has 14 residues. V lost 1 base, J lost 4 bases, and 10 bases lay in between. Looked up from germline, CDR1 is SNHLY and CDR2 is FYNNEI. CDR3 in amino acids: CASSEGGRGTEAFF. The CDR3 DNA reads as TGTGCCAGCAGTGAAGGAGGGAGGGGCACTGAAGCTTTCTTT.

The CDR3 sequence is CASSYSQVASGELFF. CDR3 sequence (DNA): TGTGCCAGCAGTTACTCGCAGGTTGCGTCCGGGGAGCTGTTTTTT. This chain links TRBV6-5 with TRBJ2-2, with D hard to call. V was cut by 0 bases and J by 6 bases, with 11 bases left in between. This CDR3 is 15 amino acids long. Germline CDR1 is MNHEY and CDR2 is SVGAGI.

This sequence joins TRBV5-1 and TRBJ2-5; D perhaps matches TRBD1 (6 bases). V lost 4 bases and J lost 2, with 15 bases in between. The CDR3 runs 15 residues. CDR1 and CDR2 from the germline V gene are SGHRS and YFSETQ. The CDR3 DNA sequence: TGCGCCAGCAGCCTCACCGGACAGCCTCAAGAGACCCAGTACTTC. This translates into CASSLTGQPQETQYF. The entire variable domain, with the rest obtained from reference TRBV5-1 and TRBJ2-5, is as follows: KAGVTQTPRYLIKTRGQQVTLSCSPISGHRSVSWYQQTPGQGLQFLFEYFSETQRNKGNFPGRFSGRQFSNSRSEMNVSTLELGDSALYLCASSLTGQPQETQYFGPGTRLLVL.

The chain has TRBV5-1 and TRBJ2-7; 9 nucleotides align to TRBD1. J gave up 7 bases and V 4 bases, and 12 bases lay outside the gene matches. The V gene's germline CDR1 is SGHRS and CDR2 YFSETQ. CDR3 size: 15 residues. The CDR3 loop is CASSAGTGSFWEQYF. DNA of the CDR3: TGCGCCAGCAGCGCCGGGACAGGGTCCTTCTGGGAGCAGTACTTC. Filled out from reference TRBV5-1 and TRBJ2-7, the complete variable domain reads KAGVTQTPRYLIKTRGQQVTLSCSPISGHRSVSWYQQTPGQGLQFLFEYFSETQRNKGNFPGRFSGRQFSNSRSEMNVSTLELGDSALYLCASSAGTGSFWEQYFGPGTRLTVT.

The rearrangement joins TRBV7-2 to TRBJ2-5; 7 nucleotides align to TRBD2. Germline loops: CDR1 SGHTA, CDR2 FQGNSA. With V trimmed by 6 bases and J by 4 bases, 5 bases remained unmatched. The CDR3 consists of 13 residues. The CDR3 DNA follows: TGTGCCAGCAGACGGACTAGACGAGAGACCCAGTACTTC. Translating it yields CASRRTRRETQYF.

This clone was detected a few times. The chain joins TRBV18 to TRBJ1-1; TRBD1 might be the D (5 bases). Trimming took 3 bases from V and 3 from J, leaving 8 bases between them. The germline CDR1 and CDR2 sequences are KGHSH and LQKENI. This CDR3 contains 13 residues. CDR3 residues: CASSPKGHTEAFF. CDR3 DNA: TGTGCCAGCTCACCCAAGGGGCACACTGAAGCTTTCTTT.

V gene TRBV7-2 combines with J gene TRBJ2-7; D perhaps matches TRBD1 (6 bases). Germline V gene lookup returns CDR1 SGHTA and CDR2 FQGNSA. This CDR3 is built from 18 residues. V gave up 6 bases and J gave up 0 bases, with 24 bases separating them. This CDR3 reads CASSLRNKRTVSSYEQYF. DNA for the CDR3: TGTGCCAGCAGTTTGAGAAACAAACGGACAGTGAGCTCCTACGAGCAGTACTTC.